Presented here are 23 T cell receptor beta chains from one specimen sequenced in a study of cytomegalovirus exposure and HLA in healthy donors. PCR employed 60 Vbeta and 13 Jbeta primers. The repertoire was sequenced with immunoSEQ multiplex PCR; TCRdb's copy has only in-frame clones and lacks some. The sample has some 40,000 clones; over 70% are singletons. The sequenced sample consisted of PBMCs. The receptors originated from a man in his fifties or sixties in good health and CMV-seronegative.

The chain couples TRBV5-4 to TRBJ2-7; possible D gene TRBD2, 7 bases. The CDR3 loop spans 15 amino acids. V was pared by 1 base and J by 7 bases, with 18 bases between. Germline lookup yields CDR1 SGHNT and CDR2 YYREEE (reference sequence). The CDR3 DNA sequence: TGTGCCAGCAGCTTGCCCGGGGGGCGCCGGGGAGAGCAGTACTTC. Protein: CASSLPGGRRGEQYF.

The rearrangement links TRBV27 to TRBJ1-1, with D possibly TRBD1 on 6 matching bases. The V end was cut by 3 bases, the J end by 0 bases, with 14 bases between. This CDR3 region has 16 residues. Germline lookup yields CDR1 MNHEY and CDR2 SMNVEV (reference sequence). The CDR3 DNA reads TGTGCCAGCAGTTTGGCAGGGGACCTAATGAACACTGAAGCTTTCTTT. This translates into CASSLAGDLMNTEAFF.

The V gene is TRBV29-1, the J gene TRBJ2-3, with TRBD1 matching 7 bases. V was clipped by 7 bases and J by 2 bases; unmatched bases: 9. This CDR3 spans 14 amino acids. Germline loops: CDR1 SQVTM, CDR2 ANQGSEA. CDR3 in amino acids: CSAGRGRITDTQYF. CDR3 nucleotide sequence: TGCAGCGCTGGAAGGGGGCGGATCACAGATACGCAGTATTTT.

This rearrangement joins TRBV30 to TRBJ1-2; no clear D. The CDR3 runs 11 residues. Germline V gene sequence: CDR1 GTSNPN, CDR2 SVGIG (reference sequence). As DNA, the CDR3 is TGTGCTACCGGGGTAAGCTATGGCTACACCTTC. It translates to CATGVSYGYTF.

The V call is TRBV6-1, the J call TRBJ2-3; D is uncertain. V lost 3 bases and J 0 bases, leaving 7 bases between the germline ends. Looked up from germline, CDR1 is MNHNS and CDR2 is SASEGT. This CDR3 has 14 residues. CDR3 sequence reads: CASSDSRSTDTQYF. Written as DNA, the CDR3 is TGTGCCAGCAGTGATTCCAGGAGCACAGATACGCAGTATTTT.

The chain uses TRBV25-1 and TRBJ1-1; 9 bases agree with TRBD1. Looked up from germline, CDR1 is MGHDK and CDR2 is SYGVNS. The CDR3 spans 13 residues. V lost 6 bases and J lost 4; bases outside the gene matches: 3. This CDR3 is CASRTGGVTEAFF. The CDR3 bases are TGTGCCAGCAGGACAGGGGGGGTCACTGAAGCTTTCTTT.

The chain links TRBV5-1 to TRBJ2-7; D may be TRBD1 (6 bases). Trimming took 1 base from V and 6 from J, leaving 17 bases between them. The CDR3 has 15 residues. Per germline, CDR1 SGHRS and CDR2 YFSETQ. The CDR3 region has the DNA TGCGCCAGCAGCTTGCAAGCAGGGGATTCCAGCGAGCAGTACTTC. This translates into CASSLQAGDSSEQYF.

CDR3 sequence (DNA): TGTGCCTCTGTCACGGCAGGCTCCTACGAGCAGTACTTC. This codes for CASVTAGSYEQYF. The rearrangement uses TRBV30 and TRBJ2-7; D gene ambiguous. In germline, CDR1 is GTSNPN, CDR2 SVGIG (reference sequence). The ends were cut back, 7 bases at V and 0 bases at J, with 13 bases in the middle. The CDR3 has 13 amino acids.

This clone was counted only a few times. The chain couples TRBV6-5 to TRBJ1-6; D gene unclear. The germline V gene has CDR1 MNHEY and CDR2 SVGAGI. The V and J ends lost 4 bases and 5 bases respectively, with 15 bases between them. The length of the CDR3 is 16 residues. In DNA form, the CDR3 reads TGTGCCAGCAGTTCCACAGAGTGGGCCGATAATTCACCCCTCCACTTT. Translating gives CASSSTEWADNSPLHF.

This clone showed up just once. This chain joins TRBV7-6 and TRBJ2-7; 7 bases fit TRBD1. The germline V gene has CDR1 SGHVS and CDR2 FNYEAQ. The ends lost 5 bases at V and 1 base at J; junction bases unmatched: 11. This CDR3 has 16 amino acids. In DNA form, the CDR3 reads TGTGCCAGCAGCCCCAGGGACAGCCCTACTTCCTACGAGCAGTACTTC. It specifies CASSPRDSPTSYEQYF.

The DNA for the CDR3 is TGTGCCAGCAGCTTAGGGGAGGGTGGTTACTATGGCTACACCTTC. It codes for CASSLGEGGYYGYTF. The gene calls are TRBV11-2 and TRBJ1-2; no reliable D call. In germline, CDR1 is SGHAT, CDR2 FQNNGV. The CDR3 loop spans 15 amino acids. V was cut by 1 base and J by 3 bases, with 12 bases left in between. The whole variable domain, filled in from reference TRBV11-2 and TRBJ1-2, reads EAGVAQSPRYKIIEKRQSVAFWCNPISGHATLYWYQQILGQGPKLLIQFQNNGVVDDSQLPKDRFSAERLKGVDSTLKIQPAKLEDSAVYLCASSLGEGGYYGYTFGSGTRLTVV.

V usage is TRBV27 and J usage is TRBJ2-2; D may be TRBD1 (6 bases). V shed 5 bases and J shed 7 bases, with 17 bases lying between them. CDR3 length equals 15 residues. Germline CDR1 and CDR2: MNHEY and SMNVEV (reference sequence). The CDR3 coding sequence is TGTGCCAGCAGTATGAACAGGGTCAAGGGCGGGGAGCTGTTTTTT. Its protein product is CASSMNRVKGGELFF.

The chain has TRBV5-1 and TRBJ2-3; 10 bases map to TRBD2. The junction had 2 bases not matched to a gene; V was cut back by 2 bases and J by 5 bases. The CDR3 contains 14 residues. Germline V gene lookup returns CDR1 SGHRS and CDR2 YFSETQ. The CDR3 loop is CASSLSGGGDTQYF. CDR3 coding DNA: TGCGCCAGCAGCTTAAGCGGGGGGGGAGATACGCAGTATTTT.

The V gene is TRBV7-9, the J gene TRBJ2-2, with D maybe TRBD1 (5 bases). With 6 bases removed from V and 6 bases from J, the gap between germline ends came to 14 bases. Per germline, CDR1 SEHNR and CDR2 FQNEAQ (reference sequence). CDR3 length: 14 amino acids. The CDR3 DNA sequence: TGTGCCAGCAGTATGCAGGGTCGGGCCGGGGAGCTGTTTTTT. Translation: CASSMQGRAGELFF.

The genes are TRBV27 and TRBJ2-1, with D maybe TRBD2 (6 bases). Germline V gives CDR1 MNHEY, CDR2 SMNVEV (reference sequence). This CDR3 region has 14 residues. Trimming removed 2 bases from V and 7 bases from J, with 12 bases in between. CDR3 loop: CASSLGGDFNEQFF. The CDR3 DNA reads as TGTGCCAGCAGTTTAGGAGGGGATTTTAATGAGCAGTTCTTC.

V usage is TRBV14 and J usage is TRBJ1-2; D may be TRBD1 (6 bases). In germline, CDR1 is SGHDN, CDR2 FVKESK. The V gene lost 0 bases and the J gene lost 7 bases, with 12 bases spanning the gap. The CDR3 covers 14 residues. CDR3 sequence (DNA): TGTGCCAGCAGCCAAGACAGGGGATGGAGTGGCTACACCTTC. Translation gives CASSQDRGWSGYTF.

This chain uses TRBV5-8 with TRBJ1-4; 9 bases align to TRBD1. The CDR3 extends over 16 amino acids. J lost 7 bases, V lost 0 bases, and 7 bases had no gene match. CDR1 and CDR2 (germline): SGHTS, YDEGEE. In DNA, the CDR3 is TGTGCCAGCAGCTTGGGAACACAGGGGGCGGGTGAAAAACTGTTTTTT. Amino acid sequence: CASSLGTQGAGEKLFF.

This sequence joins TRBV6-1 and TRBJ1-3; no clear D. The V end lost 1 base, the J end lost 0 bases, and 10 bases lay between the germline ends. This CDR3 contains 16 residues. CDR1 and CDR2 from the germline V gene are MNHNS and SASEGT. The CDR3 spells CASSEVHRHSGNTIYF. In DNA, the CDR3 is TGTGCCAGCAGTGAAGTACACAGACACTCTGGAAACACCATATATTTT.

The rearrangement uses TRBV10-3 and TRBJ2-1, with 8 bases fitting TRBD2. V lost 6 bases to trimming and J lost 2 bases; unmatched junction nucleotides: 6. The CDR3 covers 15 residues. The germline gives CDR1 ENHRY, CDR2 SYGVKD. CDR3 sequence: CAIRGRGETYNEQFF. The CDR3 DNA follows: TGTGCCATCAGGGGGCGGGGGGAGACCTACAATGAGCAGTTCTTC.

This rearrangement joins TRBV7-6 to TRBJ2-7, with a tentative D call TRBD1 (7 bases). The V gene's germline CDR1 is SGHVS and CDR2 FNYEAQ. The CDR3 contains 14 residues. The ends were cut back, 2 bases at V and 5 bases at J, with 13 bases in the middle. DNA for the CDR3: TGTGCCAGCAGCTTACAGGGGGGATCGAACGAGCAGTACTTC. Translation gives CASSLQGGSNEQYF.

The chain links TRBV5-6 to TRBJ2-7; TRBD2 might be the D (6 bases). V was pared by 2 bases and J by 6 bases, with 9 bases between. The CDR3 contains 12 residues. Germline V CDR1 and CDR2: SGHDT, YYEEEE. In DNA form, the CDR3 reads TGTGCCAGCAGCTTACGGGGGATCGAGCAGTACTTC. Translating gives CASSLRGIEQYF. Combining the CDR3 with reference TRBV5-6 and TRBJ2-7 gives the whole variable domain DAGVTQSPTHLIKTRGQQVTLRCSPKSGHDTVSWYQQALGQGPQFIFQYYEEEERQRGNFPDRFSGHQFPNYSSELNVNALLLGDSALYLCASSLRGIEQYFGPGTRLTVT.

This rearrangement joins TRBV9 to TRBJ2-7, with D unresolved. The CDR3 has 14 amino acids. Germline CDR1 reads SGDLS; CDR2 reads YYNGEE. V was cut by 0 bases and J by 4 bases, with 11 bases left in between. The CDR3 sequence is CASSVGVDGYEQYF. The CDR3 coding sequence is TGTGCCAGCAGCGTAGGTGTAGACGGGTACGAGCAGTACTTC.

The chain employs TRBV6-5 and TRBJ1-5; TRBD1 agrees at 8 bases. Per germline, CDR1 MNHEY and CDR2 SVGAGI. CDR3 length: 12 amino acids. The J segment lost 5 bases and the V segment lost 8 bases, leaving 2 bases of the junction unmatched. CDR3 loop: CASGQGDQPQHF. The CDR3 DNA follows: TGTGCCAGCGGACAGGGCGATCAGCCCCAGCATTTT.